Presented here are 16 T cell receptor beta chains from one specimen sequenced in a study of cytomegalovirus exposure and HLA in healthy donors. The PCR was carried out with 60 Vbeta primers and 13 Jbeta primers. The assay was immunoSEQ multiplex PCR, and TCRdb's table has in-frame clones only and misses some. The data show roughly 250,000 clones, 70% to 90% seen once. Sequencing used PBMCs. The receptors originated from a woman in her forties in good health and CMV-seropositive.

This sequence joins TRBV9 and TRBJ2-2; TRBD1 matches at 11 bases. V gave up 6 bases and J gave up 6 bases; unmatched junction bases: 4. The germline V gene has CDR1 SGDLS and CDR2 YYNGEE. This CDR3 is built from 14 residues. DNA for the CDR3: TGTGCCAGCACCGGACAGGGGGCGCCCGGGGAGCTGTTTTTT. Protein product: CASTGQGAPGELFF. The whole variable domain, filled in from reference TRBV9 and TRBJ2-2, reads DSGVTQTPKHLITATGQRVTLRCSPRSGDLSVYWYQQSLDQGLQFLIQYYNGEERAKGNILERFSAQQFPDLHSELNLSSLELGDSALYFCASTGQGAPGELFFGEGSRLTVL.

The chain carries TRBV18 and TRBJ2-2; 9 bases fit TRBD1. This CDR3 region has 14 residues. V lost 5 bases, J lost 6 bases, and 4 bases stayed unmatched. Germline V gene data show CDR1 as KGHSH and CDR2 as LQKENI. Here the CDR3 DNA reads TGTGCCAGCTCATCGACAGGGGGTGCCGGGGAGCTGTTTTTT. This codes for CASSSTGGAGELFF.

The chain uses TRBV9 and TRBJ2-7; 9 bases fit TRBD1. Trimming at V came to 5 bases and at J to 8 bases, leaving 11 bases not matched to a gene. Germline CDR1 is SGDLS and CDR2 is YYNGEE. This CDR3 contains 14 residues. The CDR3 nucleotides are TGTGCCAGCAGTCCGGGACAGGGTTACGGTCAGCAGTACTTC. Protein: CASSPGQGYGQQYF.

CDR3 region: CASSISGNYGYTF. The CDR3 region has the DNA TGTGCCAGTAGTATCTCAGGGAACTATGGCTACACCTTC. The chain recombines TRBV19 with TRBJ1-2; D is possibly TRBD1 (5 bases). The germline V gene encodes CDR1 LNHDA and CDR2 SQIVND (reference sequence). This CDR3 has 13 residues. The V gene lost 3 bases and the J gene lost 2 bases, with 7 bases spanning the gap.

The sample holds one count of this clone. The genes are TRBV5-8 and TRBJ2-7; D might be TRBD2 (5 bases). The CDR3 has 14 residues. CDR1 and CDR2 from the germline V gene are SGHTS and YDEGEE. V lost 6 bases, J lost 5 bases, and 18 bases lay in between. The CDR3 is CASTPAWLGDEQYF. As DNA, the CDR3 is TGTGCCAGCACCCCCGCTTGGCTCGGGGACGAGCAGTACTTC.

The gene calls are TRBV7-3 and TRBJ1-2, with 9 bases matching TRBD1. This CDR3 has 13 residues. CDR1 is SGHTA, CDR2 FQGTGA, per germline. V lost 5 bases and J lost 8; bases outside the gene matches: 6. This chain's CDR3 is CASSGDRAQGYTF. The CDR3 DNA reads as TGTGCCAGCAGCGGGGACAGGGCTCAGGGCTACACCTTC. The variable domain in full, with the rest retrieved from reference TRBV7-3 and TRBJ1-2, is GAGVSQTPSNKVTEKGKYVELRCDPISGHTALYWYRQSLGQGPEFLIYFQGTGAADDSGLPNDRFFAVRPEGSVSTLKIQRTERGDSAVYLCASSGDRAQGYTFGSGTRLTVV.

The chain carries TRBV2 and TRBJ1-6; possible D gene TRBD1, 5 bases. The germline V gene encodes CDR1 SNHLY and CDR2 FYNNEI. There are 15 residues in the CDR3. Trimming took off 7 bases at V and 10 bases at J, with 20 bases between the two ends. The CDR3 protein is CASTSEAGGWSPLHF. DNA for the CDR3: TGTGCCAGCACCTCGGAAGCGGGGGGTTGGTCACCCCTCCACTTT.

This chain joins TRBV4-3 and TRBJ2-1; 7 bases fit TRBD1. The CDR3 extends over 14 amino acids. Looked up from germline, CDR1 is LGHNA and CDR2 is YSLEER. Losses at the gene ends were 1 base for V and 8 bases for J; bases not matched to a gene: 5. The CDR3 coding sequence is TGCGCCAGCAGCCAAGTAAGACAGGGCCATGAGCAGTTCTTC. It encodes CASSQVRQGHEQFF.

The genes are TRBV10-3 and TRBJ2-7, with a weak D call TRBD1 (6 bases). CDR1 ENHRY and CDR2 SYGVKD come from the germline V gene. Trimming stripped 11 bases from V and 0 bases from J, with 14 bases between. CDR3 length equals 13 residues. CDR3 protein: CAARTGSSYEQYF. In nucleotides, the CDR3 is TGTGCCGCCAGAACAGGGAGCTCCTACGAGCAGTACTTC.

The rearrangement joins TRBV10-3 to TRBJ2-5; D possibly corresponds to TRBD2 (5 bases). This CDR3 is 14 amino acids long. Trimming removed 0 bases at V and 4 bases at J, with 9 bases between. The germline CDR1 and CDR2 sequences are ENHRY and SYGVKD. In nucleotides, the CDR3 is TGTGCCATCAGTGAGTCGGGGAGCGCAGAGACCCAGTACTTC. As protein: CAISESGSAETQYF.

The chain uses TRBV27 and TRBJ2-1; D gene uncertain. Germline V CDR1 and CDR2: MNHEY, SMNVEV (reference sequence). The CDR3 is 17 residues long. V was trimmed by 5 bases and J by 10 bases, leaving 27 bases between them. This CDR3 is CASSQPRPGLSLREQFF. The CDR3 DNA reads TGTGCCAGCAGTCAACCACGACCGGGTCTCTCTCTTAGAGAGCAGTTCTTC.

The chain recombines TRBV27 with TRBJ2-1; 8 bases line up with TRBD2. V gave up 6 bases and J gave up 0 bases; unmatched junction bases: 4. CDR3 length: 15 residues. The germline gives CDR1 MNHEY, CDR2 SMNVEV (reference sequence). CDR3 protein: CASSKAGVSYNEQFF. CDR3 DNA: TGTGCCAGCAGCAAAGCGGGAGTCTCCTACAATGAGCAGTTCTTC.

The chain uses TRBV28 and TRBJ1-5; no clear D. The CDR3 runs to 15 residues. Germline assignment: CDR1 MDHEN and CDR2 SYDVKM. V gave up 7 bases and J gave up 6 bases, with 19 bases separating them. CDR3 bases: TGTGCCAGCACCAAAACCGCAGTTTCCGTTCAGCCCCAGCATTTT. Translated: CASTKTAVSVQPQHF.

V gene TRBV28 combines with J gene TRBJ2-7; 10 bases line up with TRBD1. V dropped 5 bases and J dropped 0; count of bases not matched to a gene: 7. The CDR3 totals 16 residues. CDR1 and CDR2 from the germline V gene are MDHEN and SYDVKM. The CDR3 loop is CASSVDRGLSSYEQYF. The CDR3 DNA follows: TGTGCCAGCAGTGTTGACAGGGGGCTTAGCTCCTACGAGCAGTACTTC.

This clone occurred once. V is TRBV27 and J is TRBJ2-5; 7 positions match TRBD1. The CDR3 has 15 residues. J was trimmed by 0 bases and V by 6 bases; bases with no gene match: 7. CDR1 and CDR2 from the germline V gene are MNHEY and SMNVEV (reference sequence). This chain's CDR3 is CASSSTGRYQETQYF. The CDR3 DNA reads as TGTGCCAGCAGCTCGACAGGGAGATACCAAGAGACCCAGTACTTC.

The DNA for the CDR3 is TGTGCCAGTAACCTGGTTAGCGGGAGAGGTATGAATGAGCAGTTCTTC. Encoded protein: CASNLVSGRGMNEQFF. The V call is TRBV19, the J call TRBJ2-1; 9 positions match TRBD2. Germline V lookup: CDR1 LNHDA, CDR2 SQIVND (reference sequence). V dropped 7 bases and J dropped 7; count of bases not matched to a gene: 14. This CDR3 has 16 residues. Supplemented by reference TRBV19 and TRBJ2-1, the full variable domain reads DGGITQSPKYLFRKEGQNVTLSCEQNLNHDAMYWYRQDPGQGLRLIYYSQIVNDFQKGDIAEGYSVSREKKESFPLTVTSAQKNPTAFYLCASNLVSGRGMNEQFFGPGTRLTVL.